This TCR beta chain was captured in a study of blood T cells in healthy people across ages. The authors ran a second PCR of 7 to 11 cycles using a sample-barcoded 5' primer and a J-beta primer mix. Any given sample supplied a minimum of 3 million CDR3-containing paired-end reads. TCRdb recomputed calls from the 5' RACE reads with MiXCR, one row per CDR3 protein. The table has about 720,000 distinct CDR3 sequences, around a fifth seen once. In the case of this clonotype: Its antigen is not identified.

Study-wide points: Expanded clonotype changes were possibly confounded by unknown donor CMV status.

V was cut by 2 bases and J by 3 bases, with 10 bases left in between. The germline V gene has CDR1 SGHTA and CDR2 FQGTGA. This CDR3 has 15 residues. This TCR derives from a man aged 65 to 85 in good health. Sequenced input: blood. The V and J genes are TRBV7-3 and TRBJ2-2; possible D gene TRBD1, 6 bases. The CDR3, as DNA: TGTGCCAGCAGCTTAGGTCCAGGGGACACCGGGGAGCTGTTTTTT. Its translation: CASSLGPGDTGELFF.